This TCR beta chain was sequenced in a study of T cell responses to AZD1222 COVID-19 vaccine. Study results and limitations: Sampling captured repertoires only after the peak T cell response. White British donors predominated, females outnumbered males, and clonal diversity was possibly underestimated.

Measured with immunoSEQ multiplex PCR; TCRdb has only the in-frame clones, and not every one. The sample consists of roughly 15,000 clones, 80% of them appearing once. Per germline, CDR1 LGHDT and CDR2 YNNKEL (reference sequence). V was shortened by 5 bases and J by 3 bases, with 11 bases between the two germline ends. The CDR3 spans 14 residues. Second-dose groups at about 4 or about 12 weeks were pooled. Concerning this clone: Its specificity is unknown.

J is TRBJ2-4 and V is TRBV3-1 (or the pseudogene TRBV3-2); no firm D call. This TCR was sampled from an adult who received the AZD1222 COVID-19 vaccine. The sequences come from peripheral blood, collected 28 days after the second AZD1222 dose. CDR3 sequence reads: CASSTQRIKNIQYF. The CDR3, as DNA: TGTGCCAGCAGCACCCAGCGTATCAAAAACATTCAGTACTTC.